The 2 T cell receptor beta chains presented below share a single source sample, sequenced in a study of a mutant IDH1 vaccine in newly diagnosed glioma. Their target antigens are unknown. Method: immunoSEQ multiplex PCR; TCRdb's copy keeps in-frame clones and lacks some. The repertoire has approximately 70,000 clones, over 70% of them found once; the top ten carry roughly 14%. The sample's time point: week 23, last vaccination. Each dose delivered 300 ug of mutant IDH1 20-mer peptide subcutaneously with imiquimod. Sequencing used PBMCs, obtained from a glioma patient whose treatment included an IDH1 peptide vaccine. The receptors come from a man aged 18 to 30 with glioma.

This clone was found a few times. The chain couples TRBV5-6 to TRBJ1-2; maybe TRBD1 (5 bases). Germline V CDR1 and CDR2: SGHDT, YYEEEE. Trimming shortened V by 4 bases and J by 8 bases, and 15 bases separated the two germline ends. There are 13 residues in the CDR3. In DNA, the CDR3 is TGTGCCAGCAGCCGGGGGACGAATGGCGGCTACACCTTC. It translates to CASSRGTNGGYTF.

The chain is built from TRBV4-3 and TRBJ1-4; D call uncertain. The V and J ends lost 0 bases and 8 bases respectively, with 7 bases between them. This CDR3 spans 13 amino acids. Per germline, CDR1 LGHNA and CDR2 YSLEER. CDR3 bases: TGCGCCAGCAGCCAAGATACGGGCGAAAAACTGTTTTTT. Amino acids: CASSQDTGEKLFF.